The 28 T cell receptor beta chains given below trace back to one sample, sequenced in a study of long-term antiretroviral therapy in people with HIV. Runs used v3.0 of the immunoSEQ assay and were done at survey level. TCRdb's table, derived via immunoSEQ multiplex PCR, lists solely in-frame clones and lacks some. This sample carries under 35,000 clones, roughly 94% of them seen once, and the ten largest clones take over 3.5%. The source was unsorted PBMCs, collected about 5.1 years after starting antiretroviral therapy. The source of these receptors is a woman between 50 and 59 years old with HIV.

This rearrangement joins TRBV4-1 to TRBJ2-7; TRBD2 matches at 7 bases. V shed 0 bases and J 7 bases; nucleotides not matched to a gene: 3. CDR3 length: 13 amino acids. Germline values: CDR1 MGHRA, CDR2 YSYEKL. The CDR3 region has the DNA TGCGCCAGCAGCCAAGATCCAGCGGGGGAGCAGTACTTC. This translates into CASSQDPAGEQYF.

This sequence joins TRBV6-7 and TRBJ1-4, with D perhaps TRBD1 (5 bases). TRBV6-7 is labeled an ORF, and its function is uncertain. This CDR3 is built from 15 residues. V lost 2 bases and J lost 8, with 15 bases in between. The CDR3: CASSYPRQWGEKLFF. CDR3 sequence (DNA): TGTGCCAGCAGTTACCCCAGACAGTGGGGCGAAAAACTGTTTTTT.

The chain has TRBV5-6 and TRBJ1-5; 9 bases line up with TRBD1. Trimming removed 4 bases from V and 0 bases from J; junction bases left unmatched: 11. The germline gives CDR1 SGHDT, CDR2 YYEEEE. This CDR3 is built from 18 residues. In DNA form, the CDR3 reads TGTGCCAGCAGCCTAAGACGGACAGGGGTTCGTAGCAATCAGCCCCAGCATTTT. This encodes CASSLRRTGVRSNQPQHF.

This clone was counted only a few times. The chain recombines TRBV27 with TRBJ2-7; maybe TRBD1 (5 bases). Per germline, CDR1 MNHEY and CDR2 SMNVEV (reference sequence). V was trimmed by 0 bases and J by 7 bases, leaving 10 bases between them. This CDR3 comprises 13 residues. The CDR3 region has the DNA TGTGCCAGCAGTTTATCAGGGGCGCAAGAGCAGTACTTC. Residues: CASSLSGAQEQYF.

V usage is TRBV6-5 and J usage is TRBJ1-4; tentative D call: TRBD1 (6 bases). Germline V gene sequence: CDR1 MNHEY, CDR2 SVGAGI. The ends were cut back, 7 bases at V and 3 bases at J, with 15 bases in the middle. The CDR3 sequence is 15 residues long. The CDR3 protein is CASKQGRRSNEKLFF. DNA for the CDR3: TGTGCCAGCAAACAGGGTAGACGATCTAATGAAAAACTGTTTTTT.

V gene TRBV27 combines with J gene TRBJ2-2; 9 bases line up with TRBD1. V was clipped by 6 bases and J by 5 bases; unmatched bases: 10. Germline V gene sequence: CDR1 MNHEY, CDR2 SMNVEV (reference sequence). The CDR3 spans 16 residues. CDR3 amino acids: CASSPNRGQWTGELFF. In DNA form, the CDR3 reads TGTGCCAGCAGCCCAAACAGGGGGCAGTGGACCGGGGAGCTGTTTTTT.

The rearrangement uses TRBV14 and TRBJ2-3; D is unresolved. CDR1 SGHDN and CDR2 FVKESK come from the germline V gene. CDR3 length equals 13 residues. V was pared by 3 bases and J by 6 bases, with 10 bases between. CDR3 in amino acids: CASSQDPSDTQYF. CDR3 sequence (DNA): TGTGCCAGCAGCCAGGACCCCTCTGATACGCAGTATTTT.

The genes are TRBV5-5 and TRBJ1-2; perhaps TRBD1 as D (6 bases). The germline V gene encodes CDR1 SGHKS and CDR2 YYEKEE (reference sequence). Trimming stripped 0 bases from V and 2 bases from J, with 8 bases between. CDR3 size: 14 residues. The CDR3 coding sequence is TGTGCCAGCAGCTTGGACAGGGTAAACTATGGCTACACCTTC. Protein: CASSLDRVNYGYTF.

A word on this clone: Germline is not matched at one junction end, which may reflect a read error. This sequence joins TRBV7-7 and TRBJ2-5; 9 bases fit TRBD1. CDR3 length equals 15 residues. From germline, CDR1 is SSHAT and CDR2 FNYEAQ (reference sequence). DNA of the CDR3: TGTGCTAGCAGACGGGACAGGGTTGTAGGAGAGACCCAGTACTTC. This gives the protein CASRRDRVVGETQYF.

The chain joins TRBV10-3 to TRBJ1-4; D remains ambiguous. V was cut by 4 bases and J by 0 bases, with 3 bases left in between. Germline CDR1 reads ENHRY; CDR2 reads SYGVKD. This CDR3 region has 13 residues. The CDR3 is CAISVATNEKLFF. The CDR3 region has the DNA TGTGCCATCAGTGTTGCAACTAATGAAAAACTGTTTTTT.

This clone was seen a handful of times. This rearrangement joins TRBV14 to TRBJ1-1, with no clear D. The germline V gene encodes CDR1 SGHDN and CDR2 FVKESK. The CDR3 runs 13 residues. Deletions cut 2 bases from V and 7 bases from J, with 11 bases between. CDR3 nucleotides: TGTGCCAGCAGCCAAAAAGGGAGAGTTGAAGCTTTCTTT. Its protein product is CASSQKGRVEAFF.

Notes on this clone: Germline and junction disagree at one end, which may indicate a read error. CDR3 in amino acids: CQNRENEQYF. In nucleotides, the CDR3 is TGCCAAAACAGGGAAAACGAGCAGTACTTC. V gene TRBV10-3 combines with J gene TRBJ2-7; D possibly corresponds to TRBD1 (6 bases). This CDR3 has 10 residues. Germline V gene sequence: CDR1 ENHRY, CDR2 SYGVKD.

V usage is TRBV30 and J usage is TRBJ1-1; D remains unclear. The V end lost 3 bases, the J end lost 5 bases, and 7 bases lay between the germline ends. The germline gives CDR1 GTSNPN, CDR2 SVGIG (reference sequence). This CDR3 spans 11 amino acids. In DNA form, the CDR3 reads TGTGCCTGGAGGGGAATGACTGAAGCTTTCTTT. Amino acids: CAWRGMTEAFF.

This sequence joins TRBV5-6 and TRBJ2-1; possibly TRBD1 for D (5 bases). Germline CDR1 SGHDT, CDR2 YYEEEE. The CDR3 has 13 residues. Between the trimmed V and J ends, which lost 2 bases and 8 bases, there was a span of 11 bases. This CDR3 is CASSFWGYDEQFF. The CDR3 coding sequence is TGTGCCAGCAGCTTCTGGGGCTATGATGAGCAGTTCTTC.

The chain combines TRBV19 with TRBJ1-1; perhaps TRBD1 as D (5 bases). The V gene's germline CDR1 is LNHDA and CDR2 SQIVND (reference sequence). The CDR3 runs 13 residues. V lost 4 bases to trimming and J lost 3 bases, with 9 bases between them. The CDR3 protein is CASSTLQDTEAFF. The CDR3 DNA sequence: TGTGCCAGTAGTACCTTACAGGACACTGAAGCTTTCTTT.

V usage is TRBV18 and J usage is TRBJ2-5, with 7 bases fitting TRBD1. This CDR3 spans 15 amino acids. Unmatched junction bases numbered 12, after V lost 6 bases and J lost 5 bases. Per germline, CDR1 KGHSH and CDR2 LQKENI. For the CDR3, the DNA is TGTGCCAGCTCGCCAACAGCAGGGGGTCGGGAGACCCAGTACTTC. Its protein is CASSPTAGGRETQYF.

The genes are TRBV11-2 and TRBJ2-1; 7 bases map to TRBD1. This CDR3 spans 13 amino acids. The trim removed 5 bases at V and 4 bases at J, leaving 2 bases unmatched. Germline lookup yields CDR1 SGHAT and CDR2 FQNNGV. The CDR3 loop reads CASSPDRYNEQFF. The CDR3 nucleotides are TGTGCCAGCAGCCCGGACAGGTACAATGAGCAGTTCTTC.

V gene TRBV9 combines with J gene TRBJ1-2; TRBD1 aligns across 7 bases. There are 17 residues in the CDR3. V dropped 1 base and J dropped 3; count of bases not matched to a gene: 12. Looked up from germline, CDR1 is SGDLS and CDR2 is YYNGEE. The CDR3 loop is CASSVIRQGLGHYGYTF. The CDR3 nucleotides read TGTGCCAGCAGCGTAATAAGACAGGGACTGGGTCACTATGGCTACACCTTC.

The rearrangement joins TRBV30 to TRBJ1-6, with D uncertain. Germline V lookup: CDR1 GTSNPN, CDR2 SVGIG (reference sequence). The CDR3 totals 13 residues. Trimming shortened V by 1 base and J by 7 bases, and 8 bases separated the two germline ends. The CDR3 sequence: CAWSAGGNSPLHF. The CDR3 DNA reads as TGTGCCTGGAGTGCCGGTGGGAATTCACCCCTCCACTTT.

The V and J genes are TRBV5-6 and TRBJ1-1; D remains ambiguous. The germline V gene has CDR1 SGHDT and CDR2 YYEEEE. CDR3 length: 12 amino acids. V was cut by 0 bases and J by 11 bases, with 11 bases left in between. CDR3 amino acids: CASSLGPARAFF. The CDR3 bases are TGTGCCAGCAGCTTGGGCCCGGCCAGGGCTTTCTTT.

V and J are TRBV7-2 and TRBJ2-2; D possibly corresponds to TRBD1 (6 bases). The V gene lost 5 bases and the J gene lost 3 bases, with 16 bases spanning the gap. The germline V gene encodes CDR1 SGHTA and CDR2 FQGNSA. CDR3 length: 16 amino acids. This CDR3 is CASSPQGGPYTGELFF. For the CDR3, the DNA is TGTGCCAGCAGCCCCCAAGGGGGACCATACACCGGGGAGCTGTTTTTT.

The chain combines TRBV10-3 with TRBJ1-5; 9 bases agree with TRBD1. The CDR3 covers 16 residues. CDR1 ENHRY and CDR2 SYGVKD come from the germline V gene. With V trimmed by 4 bases and J by 7 bases, 11 bases remained unmatched. The CDR3 DNA reads as TGTGCCATCAGTGCGGACAGGGGAGCTGGAAGCCAGCCCCAGCATTTT. This translates into CAISADRGAGSQPQHF.

The chain joins TRBV29-1 to TRBJ1-4; possible D gene TRBD1, 6 bases. Germline lookup yields CDR1 SQVTM and CDR2 ANQGSEA. V lost 4 bases and J lost 8, with 11 bases in between. The CDR3 runs 12 residues. CDR3 nucleotide sequence: TGCAGCGTTGTCAGGCAGGGGGAAAAACTGTTTTTT. It encodes CSVVRQGEKLFF.

In its sample, this clone was seen once. The V gene is TRBV11-2, the J gene TRBJ1-2; 10 bases are shared with TRBD1. The V and J ends lost 5 bases and 7 bases, in that order; junction bases with no gene match: 7. In germline, CDR1 is SGHAT, CDR2 FQNNGV. This CDR3 region has 14 residues. Here the CDR3 reads CASSASGTGAGYTF. The CDR3 DNA sequence: TGTGCCAGCAGCGCCTCCGGGACAGGGGCTGGCTACACCTTC.

The genes are TRBV7-2 and TRBJ2-5; 15 bases line up with TRBD2. V gave up 5 bases and J gave up 2 bases; unmatched junction bases: 3. CDR3 length: 16 residues. Per the germline V gene, CDR1 is SGHTA and CDR2 is FQGNSA. CDR3 residues: CASSQGLAGGQETQYF. CDR3 DNA: TGTGCCAGCAGCCAAGGACTAGCGGGGGGGCAAGAGACCCAGTACTTC.

The chain combines TRBV18 with TRBJ1-1; perhaps TRBD1 as D (6 bases). The CDR3 is 15 residues long. Germline V lookup: CDR1 KGHSH, CDR2 LQKENI. V lost 2 bases to trimming and J lost 0 bases, with 10 bases between them. CDR3 nucleotide sequence: TGTGCCAGCTCACCAGTTGGACAGATGAACACTGAAGCTTTCTTT. The encoded protein is CASSPVGQMNTEAFF.

The chain is built from TRBV9 and TRBJ1-2; no firm D call. CDR3 size: 13 residues. V was pared by 0 bases and J by 8 bases, with 11 bases between. Germline values: CDR1 SGDLS, CDR2 YYNGEE. CDR3: CASSVGPGIGYTF. The DNA for the CDR3 is TGTGCCAGCAGCGTAGGCCCGGGGATCGGCTACACCTTC.

The rearrangement joins TRBV9 to TRBJ1-2; D may be TRBD1 (6 bases). Germline assignment: CDR1 SGDLS and CDR2 YYNGEE. V lost 7 bases and J lost 0, with 16 bases in between. The CDR3 is 15 amino acids. CDR3 coding DNA: TGTGCCAGCGCAACCGGGACAACTACTAACTATGGCTACACCTTC. This encodes CASATGTTTNYGYTF.